The 6 T cell receptor beta chains in this list originate from one sample, sequenced in a study of blood T cell repertoires in COVID-19 (dated by TCRdb to about 2020). The library was generated by the immunoSEQ multiplex PCR assay. What TCRdb holds here is the immuneACCESS table cut down to in-frame rearrangements. Part of the clones is not present; checked against another copy, under half of the missing clones reflect an unresolved V gene, and the others are unexplained. For this sample the table gives around 310,000 clones, of which approximately 89% were detected only once. Roughly a tenth of the sample lies in the top ten. The specimen sequenced was PBMCs or T cells enriched from blood (not recorded which). The receptors originated from a woman aged 25 to 39 who had recovered from COVID-19.

The genes are TRBV2 and TRBJ2-2, with D maybe TRBD2 (6 bases). Germline CDR1 SNHLY, CDR2 FYNNEI. V lost 9 bases, J lost 1 base, and 12 bases lay in between. The CDR3 is made up of 14 amino acids. For the CDR3, the DNA is TGTGCCAGTTTAGCGGAGCTGAACACCGGGGAGCTGTTTTTT. This gives the protein CASLAELNTGELFF.

The chain carries TRBV2 and TRBJ1-5; 7 bases match TRBD1. The germline V gene has CDR1 SNHLY and CDR2 FYNNEI. This CDR3 has 19 residues. V lost 5 bases to trimming and J lost 2 bases; unmatched junction nucleotides: 18. CDR3 sequence: CASSLLKRQGVIGNQPQHF. CDR3 sequence (DNA): TGTGCCAGCAGTCTACTAAAGAGGCAGGGGGTAATCGGCAATCAGCCCCAGCATTTT.

The chain recombines TRBV27 with TRBJ1-4; TRBD1 is a possible D gene (6 bases). V was clipped by 0 bases and J by 8 bases, with 13 bases between them. Germline V gene data show CDR1 as MNHEY and CDR2 as SMNVEV (reference sequence). There are 15 residues in the CDR3. For the CDR3, the DNA is TGTGCCAGCAGTTTATCGGGGGGGGCAAGGGAAAAACTGTTTTTT. Amino acids: CASSLSGGAREKLFF.

The rearrangement links TRBV5-1 to TRBJ2-3; 7 bases fit TRBD2. This CDR3 spans 15 amino acids. The J segment lost 0 bases and the V segment lost 4 bases, leaving 5 bases of the junction unmatched. Germline lookup yields CDR1 SGHRS and CDR2 YFSETQ. DNA for the CDR3: TGCGCCAGCAGCATGGGGAGGGACAGCACAGATACGCAGTATTTT. It specifies CASSMGRDSTDTQYF.

The chain couples TRBV6-5 to TRBJ2-7; D possibly corresponds to TRBD2 (6 bases). Per germline, CDR1 MNHEY and CDR2 SVGAGI. This CDR3 region has 13 residues. With 5 bases removed from V and 7 bases from J, the gap between germline ends came to 15 bases. The CDR3 sequence: CASSLPGDPEQYF. CDR3 nucleotides: TGTGCCAGCAGTCTCCCGGGGGATCCGGAGCAGTACTTC.

This sequence joins TRBV14 and TRBJ1-3, with a possible D match to TRBD1 (5 bases). From germline, CDR1 is SGHDN and CDR2 FVKESK. The CDR3 contains 14 residues. Trimming shortened V by 5 bases and J by 4 bases, and 12 bases separated the two germline ends. This chain's CDR3 is CASSEQAAGNTIYF. The CDR3 nucleotides read TGTGCCAGCAGCGAACAGGCTGCCGGAAACACCATATATTTT.